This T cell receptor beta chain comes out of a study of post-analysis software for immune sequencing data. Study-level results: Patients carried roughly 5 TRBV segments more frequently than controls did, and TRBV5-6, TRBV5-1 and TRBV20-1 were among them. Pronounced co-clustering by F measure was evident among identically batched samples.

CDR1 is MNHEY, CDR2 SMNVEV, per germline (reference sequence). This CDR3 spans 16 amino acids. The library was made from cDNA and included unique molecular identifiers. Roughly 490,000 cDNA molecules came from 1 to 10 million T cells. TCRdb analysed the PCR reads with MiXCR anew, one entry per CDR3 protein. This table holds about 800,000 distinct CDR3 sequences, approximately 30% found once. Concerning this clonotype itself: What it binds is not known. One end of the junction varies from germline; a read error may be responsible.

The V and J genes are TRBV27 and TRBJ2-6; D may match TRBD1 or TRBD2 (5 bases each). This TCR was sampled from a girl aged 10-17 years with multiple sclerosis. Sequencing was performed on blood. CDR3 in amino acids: CASSLYSGSGANVPTF. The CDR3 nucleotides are TGTGCCAGCAGTTTATACTCGGGGTCCGGGGCCAACGTCCCGACTTTC.